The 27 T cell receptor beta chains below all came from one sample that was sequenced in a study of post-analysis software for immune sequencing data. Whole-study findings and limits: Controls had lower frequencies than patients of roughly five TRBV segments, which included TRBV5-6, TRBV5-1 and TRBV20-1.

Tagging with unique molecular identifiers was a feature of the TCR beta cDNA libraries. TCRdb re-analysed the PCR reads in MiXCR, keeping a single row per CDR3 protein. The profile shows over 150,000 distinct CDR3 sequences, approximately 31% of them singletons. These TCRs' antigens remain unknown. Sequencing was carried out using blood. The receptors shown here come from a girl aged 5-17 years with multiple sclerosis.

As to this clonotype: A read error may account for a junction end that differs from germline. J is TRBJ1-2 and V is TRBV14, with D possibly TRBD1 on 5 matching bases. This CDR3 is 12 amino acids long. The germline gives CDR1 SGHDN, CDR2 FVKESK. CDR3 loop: CASGQGVYGYTF. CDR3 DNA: TGTGCCAGCGGCCAGGGAGTGTATGGCTACACCTTC.

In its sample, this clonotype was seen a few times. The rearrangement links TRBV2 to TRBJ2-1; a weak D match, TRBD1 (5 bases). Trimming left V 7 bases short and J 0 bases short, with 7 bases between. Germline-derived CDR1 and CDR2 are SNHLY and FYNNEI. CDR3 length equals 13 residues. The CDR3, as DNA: TGTGCCAGCATTGGACACTCCTACAATGAGCAGTTCTTC. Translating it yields CASIGHSYNEQFF.

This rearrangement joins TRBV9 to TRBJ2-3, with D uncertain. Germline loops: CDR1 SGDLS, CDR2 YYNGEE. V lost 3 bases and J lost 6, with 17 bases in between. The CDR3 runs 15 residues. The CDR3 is CASSEAEPLKDTQYF. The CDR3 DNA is TGTGCCAGCAGCGAGGCGGAGCCCCTAAAGGATACGCAGTATTTT.

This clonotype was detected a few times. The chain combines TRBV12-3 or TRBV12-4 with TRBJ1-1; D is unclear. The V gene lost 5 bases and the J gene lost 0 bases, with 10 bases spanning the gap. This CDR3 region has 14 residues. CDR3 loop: CASSPVGVNTEAFF. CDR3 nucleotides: TGTGCCAGCAGTCCTGTCGGTGTGAACACTGAAGCTTTCTTT.

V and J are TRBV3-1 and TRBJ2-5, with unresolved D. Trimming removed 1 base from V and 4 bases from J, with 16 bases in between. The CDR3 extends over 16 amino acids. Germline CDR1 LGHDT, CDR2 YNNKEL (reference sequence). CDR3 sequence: CASSQGSGHVTETQYF. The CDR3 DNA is TGTGCCAGCAGCCAAGGGAGTGGCCATGTAACAGAGACCCAGTACTTC.

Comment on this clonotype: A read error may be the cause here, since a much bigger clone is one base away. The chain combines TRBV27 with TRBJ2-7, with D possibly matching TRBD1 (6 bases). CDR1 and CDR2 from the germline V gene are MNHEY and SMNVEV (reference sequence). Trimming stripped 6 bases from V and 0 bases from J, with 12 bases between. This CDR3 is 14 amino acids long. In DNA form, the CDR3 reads TGTGCCAGCAGCCAACAGGGCTCCTCCTACGAGCAGTACTTC. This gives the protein CASSQQGSSYEQYF.

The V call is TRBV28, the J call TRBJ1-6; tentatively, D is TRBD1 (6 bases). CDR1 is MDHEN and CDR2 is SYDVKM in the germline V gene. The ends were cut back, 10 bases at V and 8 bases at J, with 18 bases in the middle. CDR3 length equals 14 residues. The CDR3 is CATFPDSRDSPLHF. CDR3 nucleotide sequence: TGTGCCACCTTCCCGGACAGCAGAGATTCACCCCTCCACTTT.

CDR3 protein: CASSPQPGILYGYTF. The CDR3 nucleotides are TGTGCCAGCAGTCCCCAACCGGGGATTCTCTATGGCTACACCTTC. The chain has TRBV12-3 or TRBV12-4 and TRBJ1-2, with unresolved D. This CDR3 comprises 15 residues. Between the trimmed V and J ends, which lost 5 bases and 4 bases, there was a span of 17 bases.

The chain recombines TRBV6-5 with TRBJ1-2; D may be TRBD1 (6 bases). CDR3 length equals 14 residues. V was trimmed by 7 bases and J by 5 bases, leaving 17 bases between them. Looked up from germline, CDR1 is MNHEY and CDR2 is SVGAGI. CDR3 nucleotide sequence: TGTGCCAGCATTCGAGGGGGTTTTGGGTATGGCTACACCTTC. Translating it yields CASIRGGFGYGYTF.

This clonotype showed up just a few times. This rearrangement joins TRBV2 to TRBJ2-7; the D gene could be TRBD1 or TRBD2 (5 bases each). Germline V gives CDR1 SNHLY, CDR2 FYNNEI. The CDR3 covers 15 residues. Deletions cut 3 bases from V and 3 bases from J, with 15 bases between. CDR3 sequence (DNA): TGTGCCAGCAGTGACGGGAACGGGACCATCTACGAGCAGTACTTC. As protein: CASSDGNGTIYEQYF.

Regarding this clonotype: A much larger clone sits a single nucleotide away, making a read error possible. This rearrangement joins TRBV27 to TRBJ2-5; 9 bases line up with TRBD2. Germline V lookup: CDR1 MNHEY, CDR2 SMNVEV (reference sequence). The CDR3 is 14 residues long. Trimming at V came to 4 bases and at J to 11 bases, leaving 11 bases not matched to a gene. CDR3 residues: CASSYGLATNEQYF. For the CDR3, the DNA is TGTGCCAGCAGTTACGGACTAGCGACGAATGAGCAGTACTTC.

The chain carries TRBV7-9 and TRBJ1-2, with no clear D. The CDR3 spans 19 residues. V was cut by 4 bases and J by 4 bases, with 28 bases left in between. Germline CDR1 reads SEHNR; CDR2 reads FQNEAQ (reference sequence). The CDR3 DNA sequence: TGTGCCAGCAGCTCTTCTTTCTCCTCTCAAAGGCCGGACGGCTATGGCTACACCTTC. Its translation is CASSSSFSSQRPDGYGYTF.

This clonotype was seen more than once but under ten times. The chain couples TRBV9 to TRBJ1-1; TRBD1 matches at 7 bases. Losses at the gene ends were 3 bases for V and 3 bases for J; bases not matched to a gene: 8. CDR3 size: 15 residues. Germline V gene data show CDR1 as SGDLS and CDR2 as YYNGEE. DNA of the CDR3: TGTGCCAGCAGCGCTGGGGACAGAGGGCACACTGAAGCTTTCTTT. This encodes CASSAGDRGHTEAFF.

The DNA of the CDR3 is TGTGCCAGCAGGGTTTTTGGCTTCTCTTCCCTACAAGAGACCCAGTACTTC. Its protein is CASRVFGFSSLQETQYF. The chain links TRBV6-1 to TRBJ2-5, with D unclear. This CDR3 is built from 17 residues. Germline assignment: CDR1 MNHNS and CDR2 SASEGT. Deletions cut 6 bases from V and 2 bases from J, with 22 bases between.

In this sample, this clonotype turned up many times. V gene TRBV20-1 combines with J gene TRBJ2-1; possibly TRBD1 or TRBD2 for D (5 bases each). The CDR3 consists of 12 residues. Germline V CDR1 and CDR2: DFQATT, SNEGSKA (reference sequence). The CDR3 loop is CAKRKGNNEQFF. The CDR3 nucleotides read TGCGCGAAGCGGAAGGGGAACAATGAGCAGTTCTTC.

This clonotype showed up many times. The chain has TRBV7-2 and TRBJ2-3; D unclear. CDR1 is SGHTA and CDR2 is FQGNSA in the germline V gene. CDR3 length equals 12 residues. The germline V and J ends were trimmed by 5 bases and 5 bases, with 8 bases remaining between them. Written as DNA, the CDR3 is TGTGCCAGCAGCCTAAAGGGAGATACGCAGTATTTT. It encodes CASSLKGDTQYF.

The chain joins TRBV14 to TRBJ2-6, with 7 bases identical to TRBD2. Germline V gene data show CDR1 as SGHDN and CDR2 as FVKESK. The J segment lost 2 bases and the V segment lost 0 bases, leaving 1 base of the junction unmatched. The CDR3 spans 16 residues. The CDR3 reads CASSQEGGAGANVLTF. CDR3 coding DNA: TGTGCCAGCAGCCAAGAGGGGGGGGCTGGGGCCAACGTCCTGACTTTC.

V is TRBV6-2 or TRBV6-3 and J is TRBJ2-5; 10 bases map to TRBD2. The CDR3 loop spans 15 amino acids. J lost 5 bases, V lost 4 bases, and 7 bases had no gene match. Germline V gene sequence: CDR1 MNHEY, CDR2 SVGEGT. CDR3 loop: CASSSLAGETETQYF. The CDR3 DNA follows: TGTGCCAGCAGTTCCCTAGCGGGAGAGACGGAGACCCAGTACTTC.

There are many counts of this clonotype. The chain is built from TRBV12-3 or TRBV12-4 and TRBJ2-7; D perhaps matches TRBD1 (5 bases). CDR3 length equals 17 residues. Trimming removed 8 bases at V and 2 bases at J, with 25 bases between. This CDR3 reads CASLRASPRQNTYEQYF. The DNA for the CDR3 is TGTGCCAGCCTCAGGGCAAGTCCGCGGCAGAACACCTACGAGCAGTACTTC.

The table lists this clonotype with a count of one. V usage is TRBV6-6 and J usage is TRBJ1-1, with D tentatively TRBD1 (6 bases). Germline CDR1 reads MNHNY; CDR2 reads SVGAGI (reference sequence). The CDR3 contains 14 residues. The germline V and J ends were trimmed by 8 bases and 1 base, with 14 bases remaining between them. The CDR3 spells CASSRGHTNTEAFF. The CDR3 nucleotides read TGTGCCAGCTCCAGGGGACACACGAACACTGAAGCTTTCTTT.

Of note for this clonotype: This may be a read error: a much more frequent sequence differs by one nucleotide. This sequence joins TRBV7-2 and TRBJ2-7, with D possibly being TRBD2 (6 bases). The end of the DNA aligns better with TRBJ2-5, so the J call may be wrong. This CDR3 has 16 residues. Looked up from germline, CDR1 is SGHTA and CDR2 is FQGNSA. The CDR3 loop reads CAGSYQPGGGKETQYF. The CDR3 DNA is TGTGCCGGCAGCTACCAACCCGGCGGCGGGAAAGAGACCCAGTACTTC.

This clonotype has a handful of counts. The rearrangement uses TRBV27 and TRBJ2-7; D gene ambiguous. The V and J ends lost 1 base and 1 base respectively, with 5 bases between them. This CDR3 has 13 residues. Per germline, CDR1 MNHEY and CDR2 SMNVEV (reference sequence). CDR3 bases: TGTGCCAGCAGTTTATGGAAGTCCTACGAGCAGTACTTC. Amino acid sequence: CASSLWKSYEQYF.

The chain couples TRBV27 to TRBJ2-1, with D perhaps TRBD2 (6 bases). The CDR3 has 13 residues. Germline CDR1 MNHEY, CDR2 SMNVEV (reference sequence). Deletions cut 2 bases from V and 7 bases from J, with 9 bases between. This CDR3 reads CASSLVRGNEQFF. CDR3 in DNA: TGTGCCAGCAGTTTAGTACGGGGGAATGAGCAGTTCTTC.

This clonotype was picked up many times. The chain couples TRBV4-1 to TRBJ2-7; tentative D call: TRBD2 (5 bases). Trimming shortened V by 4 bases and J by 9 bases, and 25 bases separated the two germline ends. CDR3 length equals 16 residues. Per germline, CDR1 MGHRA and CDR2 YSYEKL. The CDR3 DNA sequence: TGCGCCAGCAGCCCTTTGATGCCCCACGAGGGTGGATGGCAGTACTTC. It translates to CASSPLMPHEGGWQYF.

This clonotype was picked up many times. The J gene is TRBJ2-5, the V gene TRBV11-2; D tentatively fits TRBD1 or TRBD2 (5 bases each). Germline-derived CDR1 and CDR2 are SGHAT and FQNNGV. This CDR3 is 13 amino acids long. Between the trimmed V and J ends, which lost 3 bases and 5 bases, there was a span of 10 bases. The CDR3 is CASSLIEGETQYF. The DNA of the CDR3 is TGTGCCAGCAGCTTGATAGAGGGGGAGACCCAGTACTTC.

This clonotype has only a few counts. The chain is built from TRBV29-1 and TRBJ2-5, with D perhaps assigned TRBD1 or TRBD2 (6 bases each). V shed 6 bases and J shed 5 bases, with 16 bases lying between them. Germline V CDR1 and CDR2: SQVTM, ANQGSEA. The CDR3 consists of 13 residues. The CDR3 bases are TGCAGCGTACCTCATGGGGGGCCGGAGACCCAGTACTTC. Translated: CSVPHGGPETQYF.

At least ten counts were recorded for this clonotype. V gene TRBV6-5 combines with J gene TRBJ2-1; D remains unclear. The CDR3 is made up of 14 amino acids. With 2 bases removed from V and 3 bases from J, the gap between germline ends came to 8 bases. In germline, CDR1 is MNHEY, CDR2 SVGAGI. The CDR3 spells CASSYGDVYNEQFF. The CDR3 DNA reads TGTGCCAGCAGTTACGGCGACGTCTACAATGAGCAGTTCTTC.